This T cell receptor beta chain was sequenced in a study of cytomegalovirus exposure and HLA in healthy donors. Primers for the PCR totalled 60 Vbeta and 13 Jbeta. TCRdb's table, derived via immunoSEQ multiplex PCR, lists solely in-frame clones and lacks some. The sample lists around 160,000 clones; under 70% were seen once. Study outcomes and limitations: Equally common other TCR beta chains were less clonally expanded than HLA-associated ones, a later analysis found. CMV serostatus alone was available as immune exposure information.

Points on this clone: Its target is unknown.

The CDR3 totals 16 residues. The germline V gene encodes CDR1 MNHNS and CDR2 SASEGT. V lost 0 bases to trimming and J lost 6 bases; unmatched junction nucleotides: 5. Material for sequencing was PBMCs. This sequence joins TRBV6-1 and TRBJ1-4; 9 bases match TRBD1. The sequence came from a woman in her 40s in good health and CMV-seropositive. The CDR3: CASSEASGQGYEKLFF. Here the CDR3 DNA reads TGTGCCAGCAGTGAAGCATCAGGACAGGGGTATGAAAAACTGTTTTTT.